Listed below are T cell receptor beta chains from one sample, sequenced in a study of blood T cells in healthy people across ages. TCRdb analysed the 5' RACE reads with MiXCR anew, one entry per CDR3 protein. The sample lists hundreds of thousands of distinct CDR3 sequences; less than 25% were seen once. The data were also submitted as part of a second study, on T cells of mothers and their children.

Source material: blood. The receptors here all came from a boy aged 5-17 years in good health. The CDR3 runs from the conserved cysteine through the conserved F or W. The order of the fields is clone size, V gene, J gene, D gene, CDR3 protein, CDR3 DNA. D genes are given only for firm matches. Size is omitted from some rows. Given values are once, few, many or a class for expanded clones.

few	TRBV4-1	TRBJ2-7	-	CASSQMRNLLYEQYF	TGCGCCAGCAGCCAAATGCGGAACCTGTTATACGAGCAGTACTTC
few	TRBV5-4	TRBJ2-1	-	CASSSQGSLYNEQFF	TGTGCCAGCAGCTCACAGGGTTCACTTTACAATGAGCAGTTCTTC
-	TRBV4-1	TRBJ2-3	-	CASSQESVIDTQYF	TGCGCCAGCAGCCAAGAGAGTGTGATCGATACGCAGTATTTT
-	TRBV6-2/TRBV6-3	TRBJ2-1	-	CASSYSWTPNEQFF	TGTGCCAGCAGTTACTCCTGGACTCCCAATGAGCAGTTCTTC
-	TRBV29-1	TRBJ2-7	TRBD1	CSGGGQGSSSYEQYF	TGCAGCGGGGGGGGACAGGGGAGTTCGTCCTACGAGCAGTACTTC
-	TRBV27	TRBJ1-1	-	CASRNQATYTEAFF	TGTGCCAGCAGGAACCAGGCCACCTACACTGAAGCTTTCTTT
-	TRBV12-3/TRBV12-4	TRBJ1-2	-	CASSLRGRTWQGKWGGYTF	TGTGCCAGCAGTTTAAGAGGTCGTACGTGGCAAGGAAAATGGGGCGGCTACACCTTC
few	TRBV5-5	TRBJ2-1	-	CASSPLRGSYNEQFF	TGTGCCAGCAGCCCCCTGAGAGGATCCTACAATGAGCAGTTCTTC
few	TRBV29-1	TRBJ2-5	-	CSVEASRETQYF	TGCAGCGTTGAAGCTAGCCGGGAGACCCAGTACTTC
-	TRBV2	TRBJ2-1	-	CASGRPGPPNEQFF	TGTGCCAGTGGACGGCCCGGGCCTCCGAATGAGCAGTTCTTC
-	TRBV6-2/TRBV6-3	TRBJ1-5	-	CASSRTIFNSNQPQHF	TGTGCCAGCAGTAGGACAATTTTCAATAGCAATCAGCCCCAGCATTTT
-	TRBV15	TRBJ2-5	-	CATSRDLIRAGQYF	TGTGCCACCAGCAGAGATCTCATCCGAGCCGGGCAGTACTTC
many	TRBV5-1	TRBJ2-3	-	CASSPDGGGTDTQYF	TGCGCCAGCAGCCCCGACGGGGGAGGCACAGATACGCAGTATTTT
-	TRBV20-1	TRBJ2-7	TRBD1	CSARTGNTLEQYF	TGCAGTGCCAGGACAGGGAATACGCTTGAGCAGTACTTC
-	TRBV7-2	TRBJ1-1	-	CASSLDGADSTEAFF	TGTGCCAGCAGCTTAGACGGGGCGGATAGCACTGAAGCTTTCTTT
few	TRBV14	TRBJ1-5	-	CASSQYAQQINQPQHF	TGTGCCAGCAGCCAATACGCCCAGCAGATTAATCAGCCCCAGCATTTT
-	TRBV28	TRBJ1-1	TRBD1	CASPRQGSGEAFF	TGTGCCAGCCCGCGACAGGGTTCAGGTGAAGCTTTCTTT
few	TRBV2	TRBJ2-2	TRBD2	CASSGLAGGVNTGELFF	TGTGCCAGCAGTGGTCTAGCGGGAGGAGTCAACACCGGGGAGCTGTTTTTT
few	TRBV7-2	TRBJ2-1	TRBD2	CASSFTSGGLDEQFF	TGTGCCAGCAGCTTTACTAGCGGGGGTCTAGATGAGCAGTTCTTC
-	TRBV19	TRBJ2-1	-	CAGNTASYNEQFF	TGTGCCGGTAACACGGCTAGCTACAATGAGCAGTTCTTC
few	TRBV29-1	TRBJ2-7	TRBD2	CSVDVKRGEQYF	TGCAGCGTTGACGTCAAGCGGGGCGAGCAGTACTTC
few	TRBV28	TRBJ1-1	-	CASTGAANMNTEAFF	TGTGCTTCGACCGGGGCCGCTAACATGAACACTGAAGCTTTCTTT
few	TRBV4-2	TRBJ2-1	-	CASSQDSGREAYNEQFF	TGTGCCAGCAGCCAAGATTCGGGGCGGGAAGCCTACAATGAGCAGTTCTTC
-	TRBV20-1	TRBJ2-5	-	CSAKPAGAKETQYF	TGCAGTGCTAAACCCGCGGGGGCCAAAGAGACCCAGTACTTC
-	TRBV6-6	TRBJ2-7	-	CASSAPGAYEQYF	TGTGCCAGCAGTGCCCCGGGTGCCTACGAGCAGTACTTC
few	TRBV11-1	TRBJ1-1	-	CASSLAPGTEAFF	TGTGCCAGCAGCTTGGCCCCGGGCACTGAAGCTTTCTTT
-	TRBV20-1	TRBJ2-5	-	CSARDVGDLQETQYF	TGCAGTGCTAGAGATGTGGGGGACCTCCAAGAGACCCAGTACTTC
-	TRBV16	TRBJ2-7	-	CASSPRTGRVDEQYF	TGTGCCAGCAGCCCTCGGACAGGGAGGGTTGACGAGCAGTACTTC
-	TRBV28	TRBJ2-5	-	CASSLQAYQETQYF	TGTGCCAGCAGCTTACAAGCGTACCAAGAGACCCAGTACTTC
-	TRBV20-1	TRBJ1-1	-	CSARDPGGEEAFF	TGCAGTGCTAGAGATCCGGGAGGGGAAGAAGCTTTCTTT
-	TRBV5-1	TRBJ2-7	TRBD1	CASSLTSGQTSYEQYF	TGCGCCAGCAGCCTGACGTCGGGACAGACCTCCTACGAGCAGTACTTC
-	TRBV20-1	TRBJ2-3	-	CSEKGAPLDTQYF	TGCAGCGAGAAGGGCGCGCCGTTAGATACGCAGTATTTT
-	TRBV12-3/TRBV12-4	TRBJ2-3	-	CASSFGQRQDTQYF	TGTGCCAGCAGTTTCGGACAGAGGCAGGATACGCAGTATTTT
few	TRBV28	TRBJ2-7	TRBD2	CASSPRGDRGGRAYEQYF	TGTGCCAGCAGTCCTAGGGGCGATAGAGGCGGGAGAGCCTACGAGCAGTACTTC
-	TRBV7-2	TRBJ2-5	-	CASSLDSRTQETQYF	TGTGCCAGCAGCTTAGATTCCAGAACACAAGAGACCCAGTACTTC
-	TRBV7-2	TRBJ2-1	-	CASRYISYNEQFF	TGTGCCAGCCGGTATATCTCCTACAATGAGCAGTTCTTC
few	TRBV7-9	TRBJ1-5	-	CASMTGPGQPQHF	TGTGCCAGCATGACAGGCCCGGGGCAGCCCCAGCATTTT
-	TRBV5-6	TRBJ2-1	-	CASSLPGTREQFF	TGTGCCAGCAGCCTACCCGGTACGCGTGAGCAGTTCTTC
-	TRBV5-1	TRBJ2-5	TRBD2	CASSSGTSSGETQYF	TGCGCCAGCAGCTCCGGGACTAGTTCTGGAGAGACCCAGTACTTC
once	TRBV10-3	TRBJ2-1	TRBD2	CAISESIRREGSYNEQFF	TGTGCCATCAGTGAGTCGATTCGGCGGGAGGGCTCCTACAATGAGCAGTTCTTC
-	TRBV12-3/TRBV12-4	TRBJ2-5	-	CASSHSGWTQEQYF	TGTGCCAGCAGTCACTCGGGTTGGACGCAGGAGCAGTACTTC
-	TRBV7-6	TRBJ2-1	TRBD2	CASSSPLAGNEQFF	TGTGCCAGCAGCTCCCCGCTAGCGGGGAATGAGCAGTTCTTC
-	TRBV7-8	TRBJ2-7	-	CASSTRASYEQYF	TGTGCCAGCAGCACCCGGGCCTCCTACGAGCAGTACTTC
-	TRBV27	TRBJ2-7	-	CASSLRQQSYEQYF	TGTGCCAGCAGTTTAAGGCAGCAATCCTACGAGCAGTACTTC
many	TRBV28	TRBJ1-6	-	CASSLPRASYNSPLHF	TGTGCCAGCAGTTTACCGAGGGCCTCCTATAATTCACCCCTCCACTTT
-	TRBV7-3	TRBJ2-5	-	CASSFMPSETQYF	TGTGCCAGCAGCTTCATGCCCTCGGAGACCCAGTACTTC
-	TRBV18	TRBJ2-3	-	CAREERTDTQYF	TGTGCCAGAGAGGAGCGCACAGATACGCAGTATTTT
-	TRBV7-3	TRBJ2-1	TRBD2	CASSLNVTSGRSGSYNEQFF	TGTGCCAGCAGCTTAAATGTGACTAGCGGGAGGTCTGGCTCCTACAATGAGCAGTTCTTC
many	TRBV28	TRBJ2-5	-	CASSFVETQYF	TGTGCCAGCAGTTTTGTGGAGACCCAGTACTTC
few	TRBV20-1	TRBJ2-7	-	CSAPKLTGTAMGLDEQYF	TGCAGTGCTCCCAAACTTACCGGGACAGCGATGGGACTGGACGAGCAGTACTTC
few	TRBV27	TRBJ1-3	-	CASRVGNTIYF	TGCGCCAGCAGGGTAGGAAACACCATATATTTT
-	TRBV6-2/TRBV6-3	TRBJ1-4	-	CASSPTLNPYQGFFNEKLFF	TGTGCCAGCAGTCCTACCCTAAACCCATACCAGGGCTTTTTTAATGAAAAACTGTTTTTT
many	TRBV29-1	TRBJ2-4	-	CSVEGSPGGKNIQYF	TGCAGCGTTGAAGGCAGCCCAGGCGGCAAAAACATTCAGTACTTC
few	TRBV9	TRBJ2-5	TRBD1	CASSAQGAKETQYF	TGTGCCAGCAGCGCACAGGGGGCGAAAGAGACCCAGTACTTC
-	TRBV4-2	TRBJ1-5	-	CASSQVGAVSNQPQHF	TGTGCCAGCAGCCAAGTCGGGGCAGTTAGCAATCAGCCCCAGCATTTT
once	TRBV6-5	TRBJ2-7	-	CASSYGTEQYF	TGTGCCAGCAGTTACGGGACCGAGCAGTACTTC
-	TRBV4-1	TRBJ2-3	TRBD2	CASSQDSTSGLADTQYF	TGCGCCAGCAGCCAAGATTCGACTAGCGGGTTAGCAGATACGCAGTATTTT
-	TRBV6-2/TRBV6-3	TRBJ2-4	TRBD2	CASRPGLAGENIQYF	TGTGCCAGCAGGCCCGGACTAGCGGGGGAAAACATTCAGTACTTC
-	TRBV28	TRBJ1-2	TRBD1	CASSSSGQGANF	TGTGCCAGCAGTTCATCGGGACAGGGGGCCAACTTC
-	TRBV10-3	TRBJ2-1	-	CAISGSPEETRYF	TGTGCCATCAGTGGAAGTCCTGAAGAGACCCGGTACTTC